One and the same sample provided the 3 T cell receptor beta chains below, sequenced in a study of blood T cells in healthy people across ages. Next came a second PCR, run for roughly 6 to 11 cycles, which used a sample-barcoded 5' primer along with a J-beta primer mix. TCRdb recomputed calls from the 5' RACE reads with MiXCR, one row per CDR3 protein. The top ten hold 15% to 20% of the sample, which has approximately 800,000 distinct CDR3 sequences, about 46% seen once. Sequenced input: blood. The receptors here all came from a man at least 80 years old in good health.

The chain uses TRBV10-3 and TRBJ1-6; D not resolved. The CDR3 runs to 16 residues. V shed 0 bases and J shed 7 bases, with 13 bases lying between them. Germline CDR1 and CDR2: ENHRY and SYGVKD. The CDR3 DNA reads TGTGCCATCAGTGAGTCTAAGGGCGGCCTAAATTCACCCCTCCACTTT. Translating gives CAISESKGGLNSPLHF.

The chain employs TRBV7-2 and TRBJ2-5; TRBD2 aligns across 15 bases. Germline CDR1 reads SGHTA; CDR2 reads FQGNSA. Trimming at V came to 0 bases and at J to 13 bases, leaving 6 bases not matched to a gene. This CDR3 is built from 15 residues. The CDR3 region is CASSLARTSGRGRYF. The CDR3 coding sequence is TGTGCCAGCAGCTTAGCTCGGACTAGCGGGAGGGGTCGGTACTTC.

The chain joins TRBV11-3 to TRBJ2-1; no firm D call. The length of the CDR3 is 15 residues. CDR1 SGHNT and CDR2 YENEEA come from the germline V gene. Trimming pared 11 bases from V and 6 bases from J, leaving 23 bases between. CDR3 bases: TGTGCCGGTAGTCCCCAAGGTCCCAACGGCAATGAGCAGTTCTTC. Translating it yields CAGSPQGPNGNEQFF.